Listed below are T cell receptor beta chains from one sample, sequenced in a study of PD-L1 blockade in urothelial cancer. Clones were sequenced by immunoSEQ multiplex PCR, and TCRdb holds only the in-frame ones, with some missing. The sample records over 75,000 clones, over 65% being singletons. This material consisted of PBMCs, taken around atezolizumab (anti-PD-L1) treatment. The receptors originated from a man between 60 and 75 years old with urothelial cancer. CDR3s include the opening cysteine and the closing phenylalanine or tryptophan. D genes are given only for firm matches. Some rows have no size entry. The others give once, few or many, or a class for an expanded clone.

CDR3 DNA: TGTGCCAGCAGCCATAGCGGGAGGGCGAACACCGGGGAGCTGTTTTTT; CDR3 protein: CASSHSGRANTGELFF; J gene: TRBJ2-2; clone size: once; V gene: TRBV7-2; D gene: TRBD2
CDR3 DNA: TGTGCCAGCAGTTACGCGGCACAAGAGACCCAGTACTTC; CDR3 protein: CASSYAAQETQYF; J gene: TRBJ2-5; clone size: many; V gene: TRBV6-5; D gene: -
CDR3 DNA: TGTGCCAGCTCACCTGACAGTTCCAATTCACCCCTCCACTTT; CDR3 protein: CASSPDSSNSPLHF; J gene: TRBJ1-6; clone size: -; V gene: TRBV18; D gene: -
CDR3 DNA: TGTGCCAGCAGCATTGGACTAGCGGAGACCCAGTACTTC; CDR3 protein: CASSIGLAETQYF; J gene: TRBJ2-5; clone size: -; V gene: TRBV7-2; D gene: TRBD2
CDR3 DNA: TGTGCCAGCTCACCCGGCGCAGGCGGGTTATATAGCAATCAGCCCCAGCATTTT; CDR3 protein: CASSPGAGGLYSNQPQHF; J gene: TRBJ1-5; clone size: -; V gene: TRBV18; D gene: -
CDR3 DNA: TGTGCCAGCTCCCGGGATTGGGACAGTGAGCAGTACTTC; CDR3 protein: CASSRDWDSEQYF; J gene: TRBJ2-7; clone size: -; V gene: TRBV18; D gene: TRBD1
CDR3 DNA: TGTGCCAGCACCAACTTACTAGCGGGAGTAGGCACAGATACGCAGTATTTT; CDR3 protein: CASTNLLAGVGTDTQYF; J gene: TRBJ2-3; clone size: -; V gene: TRBV11-1; D gene: TRBD2
CDR3 DNA: TGCGCCAGCAGTCAGGACAGGACACTTGGCACTGAAGCTTTCTTT; CDR3 protein: CASSQDRTLGTEAFF; J gene: TRBJ1-1; clone size: -; V gene: TRBV23-1; D gene: TRBD1
CDR3 DNA: TGTGCCAGCAGCTCCGGAAACCTAGCGCGGTACAATGAGCAGTTCTTC; CDR3 protein: CASSSGNLARYNEQFF; J gene: TRBJ2-1; clone size: -; V gene: TRBV11-2; D gene: -
CDR3 DNA: TGTGCCAGCAGTTTTAGTGACAGCCATGAAGCTTTCTTT; CDR3 protein: CASSFSDSHEAFF; J gene: TRBJ1-1; clone size: -; V gene: TRBV27; D gene: -
CDR3 DNA: TGTGCCAGCAGTTTGTCTAGCGGGAGTCGAAATGAGCAGTTCTTC; CDR3 protein: CASSLSSGSRNEQFF; J gene: TRBJ2-1; clone size: -; V gene: TRBV6-5; D gene: TRBD2
CDR3 DNA: TGTGCCAGCAGCTTAGGACTACAGGGGACTGGGGCCAACGTCCTGACTTTC; CDR3 protein: CASSLGLQGTGANVLTF; J gene: TRBJ2-6; clone size: -; V gene: TRBV7-8; D gene: TRBD1
CDR3 DNA: TGTGCCAGCAGTGTAATCCCGGGACAGGGGAACGTCCTGACTTTC; CDR3 protein: CASSVIPGQGNVLTF; J gene: TRBJ2-6; clone size: -; V gene: TRBV6-4; D gene: TRBD1
CDR3 DNA: TGTGCCAGCAGCCCCGGACTTATCGAGTACTTC; CDR3 protein: CASSPGLIEYF; J gene: TRBJ2-7; clone size: -; V gene: TRBV11-3; D gene: -
CDR3 DNA: TGTGCCGGACAACTGTACAATGAGCAGTTCTTC; CDR3 protein: CAGQLYNEQFF; J gene: TRBJ2-1; clone size: -; V gene: TRBV7-2; D gene: -
CDR3 DNA: TGTGCCAGCAGCTGGACGGGGAGTAGTCGAAACACCATATATTTT; CDR3 protein: CASSWTGSSRNTIYF; J gene: TRBJ1-3; clone size: -; V gene: TRBV27; D gene: -